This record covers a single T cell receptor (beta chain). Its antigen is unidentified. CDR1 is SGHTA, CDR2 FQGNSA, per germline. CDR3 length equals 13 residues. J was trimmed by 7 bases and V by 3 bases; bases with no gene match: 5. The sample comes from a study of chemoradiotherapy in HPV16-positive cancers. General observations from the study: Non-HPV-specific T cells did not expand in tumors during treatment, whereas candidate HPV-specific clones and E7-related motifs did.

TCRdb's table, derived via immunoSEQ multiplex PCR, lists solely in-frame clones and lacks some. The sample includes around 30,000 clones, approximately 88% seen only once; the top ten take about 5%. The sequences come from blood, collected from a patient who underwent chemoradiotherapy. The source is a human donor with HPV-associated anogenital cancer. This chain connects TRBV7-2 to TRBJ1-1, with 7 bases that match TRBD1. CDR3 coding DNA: TGTGCCAGCAGCTTGTCAGGGGGGATTGAAGCTTTCTTT. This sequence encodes CASSLSGGIEAFF.